The rows below give T cell receptor beta chains drawn from one sample of a study of blood T cell repertoires in COVID-19. Method: immunoSEQ multiplex PCR; TCRdb's copy keeps in-frame clones and lacks some. The data hold approximately 300,000 clones, with about four fifths observed a single time. The specimen sequenced was peripheral blood. Receptor source: a woman aged 45-65 years with acute or convalescent COVID-19. CDR3s include the opening cysteine and the closing phenylalanine or tryptophan. D genes are given only for firm matches. Clone size is not always given. Where it is, it says once, few, many or a class for expanded clones.

size: -; J: TRBJ2-3; D: TRBD2; V: TRBV19; DNA: TGTGCCAGTAGTCTGCCGACTAGCGGGGGGTCCACAGATACGCAGTATTTT; CDR3: CASSLPTSGGSTDTQYF
size: -; J: TRBJ2-1; D: -; V: TRBV19; DNA: TGTGCCAGCACTAGGAGCTCCTACAATGAGCAGTTCTTC; CDR3: CASTRSSYNEQFF
size: -; J: TRBJ2-5; D: -; V: TRBV2; DNA: TGTGCCAGCAGTGAACCGGTGTTAGCGGTGGAGACCCAGTACTTC; CDR3: CASSEPVLAVETQYF
size: -; J: TRBJ1-2; D: TRBD1; V: TRBV7-2; DNA: TGTGCCAGCAGCGACTCGACAGGGGTTGGCTATGGCTACACCTTC; CDR3: CASSDSTGVGYGYTF
size: -; J: TRBJ1-6; D: -; V: TRBV18; DNA: TGTGCCAGCTCACCGCGGACTGAAAATTCACCCCTCCACTTT; CDR3: CASSPRTENSPLHF
size: -; J: TRBJ2-2; D: TRBD2; V: TRBV6-2/TRBV6-3; DNA: TGTGCCAGCAGTTTTCTAGCGGGAGGCGCGAACACCGGGGAGCTGTTTTTT; CDR3: CASSFLAGGANTGELFF
size: few; J: TRBJ1-1; D: -; V: TRBV2; DNA: TGTGCCAGCAGTGCGGAGGTTGAAGCTTTCTTT; CDR3: CASSAEVEAFF
size: -; J: TRBJ2-1; D: TRBD2; V: TRBV24-1; DNA: TGTGCCACCAGTGACGCGGGACTAGCGGGAGATGAGCAGTTCTTC; CDR3: CATSDAGLAGDEQFF
size: -; J: TRBJ2-3; D: TRBD2; V: TRBV10-2; DNA: TGCGCCACCAGCATAAGCGGGGGCGCAGATACGCAGTATTTT; CDR3: CATSISGGADTQYF
size: once; J: TRBJ2-2; D: -; V: TRBV6-5; DNA: TGTGCCAGCAGTCTGCTTATTAGCACCGGGGAGCTGTTTTTT; CDR3: CASSLLISTGELFF
size: -; J: TRBJ2-3; D: -; V: TRBV7-9; DNA: TGTGCCACTCAGGAGGGGAGCGCAGATACGCAGTATTTT; CDR3: CATQEGSADTQYF
size: -; J: TRBJ1-2; D: -; V: TRBV19; DNA: TGTGCCAGTAGTATAGTGTCCCGGGGCTATGGCTACACCTTC; CDR3: CASSIVSRGYGYTF
size: -; J: TRBJ2-3; D: -; V: TRBV5-1; DNA: TGCGCCAGCAGCTTGGAAGGGAGATGGGGCACAGATACGCAGTATTTT; CDR3: CASSLEGRWGTDTQYF
size: few; J: TRBJ2-7; D: TRBD1; V: TRBV19; DNA: TGTGCCAGTAAACAGGGACAGGGGCCTCTCGAGCAGTACTTC; CDR3: CASKQGQGPLEQYF
size: -; J: TRBJ1-2; D: -; V: TRBV5-1; DNA: TGCGCCAGCAGCTTGGAGGGCAGGACTGCCTATGGCTACACCTTC; CDR3: CASSLEGRTAYGYTF
size: -; J: TRBJ2-1; D: TRBD1; V: TRBV30; DNA: TGTGCCTGGAGAGGACAGGACCAGCAGTTCTTC; CDR3: CAWRGQDQQFF
size: -; J: TRBJ2-2; D: -; V: TRBV7-9; DNA: TGTGCCAGCAGCCTGCCGGGACTCCGGCCCGGGGAGCTGTTTTTT; CDR3: CASSLPGLRPGELFF
size: -; J: TRBJ2-7; D: -; V: TRBV12-3/TRBV12-4; DNA: TGTGCCAGCAGTGACTCTTACTCCTACGAGCAGTACTTC; CDR3: CASSDSYSYEQYF
size: few; J: TRBJ2-2; D: TRBD2; V: TRBV29-1; DNA: TGCAGCTCCCGACTAGCGGGAGCCGGGGAGCTGTTTTTT; CDR3: CSSRLAGAGELFF
size: -; J: TRBJ1-1; D: TRBD1; V: TRBV7-9; DNA: TGTGCCAGCAGCAATTCCCGGGACAGCCGACTTGAAGCTTTCTTT; CDR3: CASSNSRDSRLEAFF
size: -; J: TRBJ1-2; D: -; V: TRBV5-4; DNA: TGTGCCAGCAGCTTTGACAGAGTAGATGGCTACACCTTC; CDR3: CASSFDRVDGYTF
size: -; J: TRBJ2-4; D: TRBD2; V: TRBV6-2/TRBV6-3; DNA: TGTGCCAGCAGTTATACGAGCGGGAGGGCCCAAGACATTCAGTACTTC; CDR3: CASSYTSGRAQDIQYF
size: -; J: TRBJ2-5; D: TRBD2; V: TRBV5-6; DNA: TGTGCCAGCAGCGGCAGACTAGCGGGGGGCCCGTACCAAGAGACCCAGTACTTC; CDR3: CASSGRLAGGPYQETQYF
size: -; J: TRBJ1-1; D: -; V: TRBV18; DNA: TGTGCCAGCTCACCCATGAACACTGAAGCTTTCTTT; CDR3: CASSPMNTEAFF
size: -; J: TRBJ2-1; D: TRBD2; V: TRBV29-1; DNA: TGCAGCGCTAGGACTAGCGGGGGGGCCGAAGGTGAGCAGTTCTTC; CDR3: CSARTSGGAEGEQFF
size: few; J: TRBJ2-5; D: TRBD2; V: TRBV7-2; DNA: TGTGCCAGCAGCTTAGCGGGACTACCGAGGGAGACCCAGTACTTC; CDR3: CASSLAGLPRETQYF